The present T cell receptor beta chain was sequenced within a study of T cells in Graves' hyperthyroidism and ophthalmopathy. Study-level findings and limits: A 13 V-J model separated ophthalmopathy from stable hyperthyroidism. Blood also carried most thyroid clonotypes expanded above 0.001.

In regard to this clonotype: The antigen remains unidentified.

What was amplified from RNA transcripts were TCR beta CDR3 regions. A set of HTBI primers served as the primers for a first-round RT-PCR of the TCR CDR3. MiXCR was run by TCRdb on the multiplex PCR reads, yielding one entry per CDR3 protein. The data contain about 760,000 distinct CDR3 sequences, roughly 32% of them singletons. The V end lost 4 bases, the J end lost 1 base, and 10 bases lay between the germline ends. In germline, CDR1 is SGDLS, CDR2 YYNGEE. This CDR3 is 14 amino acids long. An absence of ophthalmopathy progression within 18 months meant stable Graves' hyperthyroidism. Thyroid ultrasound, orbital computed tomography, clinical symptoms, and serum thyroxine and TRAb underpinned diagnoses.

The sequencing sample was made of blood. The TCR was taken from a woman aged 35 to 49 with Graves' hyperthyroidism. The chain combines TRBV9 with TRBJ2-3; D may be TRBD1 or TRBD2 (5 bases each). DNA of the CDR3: TGTGCCAGCAGCAGGGGAGCTGGCACAGATACGCAGTATTTT. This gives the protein CASSRGAGTDTQYF.